This record looks at one TCR beta chain sequence and its context. Authors' methods: Amplified reference gene primers provided the basis for estimating nucleated cell counts. TCRdb keeps only in-frame clones here, not all; method: immunoSEQ multiplex PCR. V and J calls and clone size are copied from that table; D and trimming were computed from the DNA. The top ten hold more than 1% of the sample, which has 370,000 or so clones, over 65% seen once. This entry belongs to a study of blood T cell repertoires in COVID-19. About the study: There were acute and convalescent COVID-19 samples, and they came from the United States, Italy and Spain. From T cells, B-cell-depleted T cells, or PBMCs came the material, which was cDNA or gDNA.

Germline V gene sequence: CDR1 SGHNT, CDR2 YYREEE (reference sequence). Unmatched junction bases numbered 6, after V lost 2 bases and J lost 2 bases. This CDR3 comprises 18 residues. Sample: peripheral blood. This clonotype was sampled from a human donor with acute or convalescent COVID-19. The donor label of this sample is uncertain. The V and J genes are TRBV5-4 and TRBJ2-6; 11 nucleotides line up with TRBD1. Here the CDR3 reads CASSLPGQGGPGANVLTF. The CDR3 coding sequence is TGTGCCAGCAGCTTACCGGGACAGGGGGGACCTGGGGCCAACGTCCTGACTTTC.